The 23 T cell receptor beta chains below were found in one sample sequenced in a study of OX40 agonist ivuxolimab in advanced cancers. Only in-frame clones appear in the TCRdb table, and some are missing; sequencing was by immunoSEQ multiplex PCR. The data contain under 150,000 clones, roughly nine tenths of them seen just once; the ten biggest clones take up 0.55% to 0.7%. Sequenced material: CD4+ or CD8+ T cells sorted from blood, taken in a trial of the OX40 agonist ivuxolimab. The source is an adult with an advanced solid tumor such as melanoma, head and neck, liver or kidney cancer.

The CDR3, as DNA: TGTGCCAGCAGCTTGGACGGAAGACTTAACTATGGCTACACCTTC. This encodes CASSLDGRLNYGYTF. The V call is TRBV5-8, the J call TRBJ1-2, with D hard to call. This CDR3 has 15 residues. The V and J ends lost 0 bases and 1 base respectively, with 10 bases between them. CDR1 SGHTS and CDR2 YDEGEE come from the germline V gene.

The rearrangement joins TRBV9 to TRBJ2-1; the match to TRBD2 covers 10 bases. Germline CDR1 is SGDLS and CDR2 is YYNGEE. Trimming removed 0 bases from V and 7 bases from J; junction bases left unmatched: 7. The CDR3 totals 16 residues. CDR3 residues: CASSVGDSGGKNEQFF. Written as DNA, the CDR3 is TGTGCCAGCAGCGTAGGGGATAGCGGGGGGAAAAATGAGCAGTTCTTC.

V usage is TRBV19 and J usage is TRBJ1-5; D is unclear. There are 14 residues in the CDR3. V was pared by 5 bases and J by 0 bases, with 8 bases between. Germline CDR1 and CDR2: LNHDA and SQIVND (reference sequence). CDR3 DNA: TGTGCCAGTAGTCAGTCCAGTAGCAATCAGCCCCAGCATTTT. This translates into CASSQSSSNQPQHF. The full variable domain, with the rest looked up from reference TRBV19 and TRBJ1-5, is DGGITQSPKYLFRKEGQNVTLSCEQNLNHDAMYWYRQDPGQGLRLIYYSQIVNDFQKGDIAEGYSVSREKKESFPLTVTSAQKNPTAFYLCASSQSSSNQPQHFGDGTRLSIL.

The rearrangement links TRBV7-8 to TRBJ2-7; 8 bases line up with TRBD2. CDR1 SGHVS and CDR2 FQNEAQ come from the germline V gene. The J segment lost 6 bases and the V segment lost 5 bases, leaving 9 bases of the junction unmatched. The CDR3 consists of 14 residues. The CDR3 is CASSPGTRPPEQYF. CDR3 nucleotides: TGTGCCAGCAGCCCCGGGACTAGGCCTCCCGAGCAGTACTTC.

This rearrangement joins TRBV5-1 to TRBJ2-2; weak D call: TRBD1 (6 bases). V lost 4 bases and J lost 6, with 13 bases in between. Germline CDR1 is SGHRS and CDR2 is YFSETQ. The CDR3 is 14 residues long. The CDR3 coding sequence is TGCGCCAGCAGCCTCTCACAGGGACCCGGGGAGCTGTTTTTT. Amino acids: CASSLSQGPGELFF.

The chain has TRBV30 and TRBJ1-2; no clear D. V was trimmed by 5 bases and J by 3 bases, leaving 7 bases between them. Germline CDR1 reads GTSNPN; CDR2 reads SVGIG (reference sequence). The CDR3 consists of 11 residues. The CDR3 protein is CAWGYDYGYTF. The CDR3, as DNA: TGTGCCTGGGGTTATGACTATGGCTACACCTTC.

The chain links TRBV6-5 to TRBJ1-1; no firm D call. CDR1 is MNHEY, CDR2 SVGAGI, per germline. V was pared by 10 bases and J by 1 base, with 13 bases between. The CDR3 contains 13 residues. CDR3 sequence (DNA): TGTGCCACCAAAGGGTGGGGGAACACTGAAGCTTTCTTT. This translates into CATKGWGNTEAFF.

This sequence joins TRBV7-2 and TRBJ2-1; D may be TRBD1 (5 bases). V was cut by 2 bases and J by 4 bases, with 9 bases left in between. CDR3 length equals 14 residues. Germline CDR1 is SGHTA and CDR2 is FQGNSA. CDR3 nucleotides: TGTGCCAGCAGCTTAAGCCAGGGTTACAATGAGCAGTTCTTC. It specifies CASSLSQGYNEQFF.

The chain uses TRBV27 and TRBJ1-1, with D possibly being TRBD1 (6 bases). The CDR3 runs to 16 residues. V was shortened by 7 bases and J by 5 bases, with 23 bases between the two germline ends. CDR1 and CDR2 from the germline V gene are MNHEY and SMNVEV (reference sequence). DNA of the CDR3: TGTGCCAGCAAAAGGAGTGGTGGGGGGCCCGGAACTGAAGCTTTCTTT. As protein: CASKRSGGGPGTEAFF.

The V call is TRBV6-5, the J call TRBJ2-5; weak D call: TRBD2 (6 bases). This CDR3 comprises 14 residues. From germline, CDR1 is MNHEY and CDR2 SVGAGI. Deletions cut 3 bases from V and 5 bases from J, with 13 bases between. The CDR3 DNA follows: TGTGCCAGCAGTTATGGAGGCGGGGAGGAGACCCAGTACTTC. Its protein is CASSYGGGEETQYF.

This clone was detected ten times or more. Other DNA sequences in this specimen translate into the identical CDR3. CDR3 bases: TGCAGCGTTGAAGAGGGGGGGAACACTGAAGCTTTCTTT. Translated, it gives CSVEEGGNTEAFF. V is TRBV29-1 and J is TRBJ1-1; the D gene is possibly TRBD1 (5 bases). CDR1 is SQVTM and CDR2 is ANQGSEA in the germline V gene. V lost 0 bases and J lost 1, with 6 bases in between. The CDR3 has 13 residues.

This chain links TRBV19 with TRBJ1-4; D gene unclear. This CDR3 has 13 amino acids. V shed 7 bases and J shed 0 bases, with 6 bases lying between them. Germline CDR1 LNHDA, CDR2 SQIVND (reference sequence). The CDR3 nucleotides read TGTGCCAGTAAGCGTGCAACTAATGAAAAACTGTTTTTT. It is translated as CASKRATNEKLFF.

This clone showed up just once. In DNA form, the CDR3 reads TGTGCCAGCAGTGCTCAGCGGGGGATCACAGATACGCAGTATTTT. Its protein is CASSAQRGITDTQYF. The J gene is TRBJ2-3, the V gene TRBV6-1; 8 bases line up with TRBD2. After removal of 4 bases from V and 2 bases from J, the junction contained 5 bases not matched to a gene. CDR1 and CDR2 (germline): MNHNS, SASEGT. This CDR3 has 15 residues.

This clone was observed once. The chain has TRBV15 and TRBJ1-1; the D is unclear. The V gene lost 3 bases and the J gene lost 0 bases, with 5 bases spanning the gap. Germline loops: CDR1 LNHNV, CDR2 YYDKDF (reference sequence). CDR3 length: 13 amino acids. The CDR3 DNA sequence: TGTGCCACCAGCAGGGGGATGAACACTGAAGCTTTCTTT. Protein product: CATSRGMNTEAFF.

This rearrangement joins TRBV11-2 to TRBJ2-1; no reliable D call. V was pared by 1 base and J by 3 bases, with 10 bases between. The CDR3 extends over 15 amino acids. CDR1 is SGHAT and CDR2 is FQNNGV in the germline V gene. CDR3 amino acids: CASSLGQNRYNEQFF. In nucleotides, the CDR3 is TGTGCCAGCAGCTTAGGGCAGAACCGCTACAATGAGCAGTTCTTC.

The V gene is TRBV4-1, the J gene TRBJ2-3; D is possibly TRBD1 or TRBD2 (5 bases each). Trimming left V 3 bases short and J 7 bases short, with 14 bases between. Germline V gene lookup returns CDR1 MGHRA and CDR2 YSYEKL. The length of the CDR3 is 14 residues. The CDR3 DNA sequence: TGCGCCAGCAGCCAGGGACCTGGGCAATATACGCAGTATTTT. It codes for CASSQGPGQYTQYF.

This clone is a singleton in its sample. The V and J genes are TRBV28 and TRBJ1-1, with a weak D call TRBD1 (6 bases). The CDR3 contains 17 residues. The germline V and J ends were trimmed by 4 bases and 4 bases, with 22 bases remaining between them. From germline, CDR1 is MDHEN and CDR2 SYDVKM. The CDR3 coding sequence is TGTGCCAGCAGTTCCGTGGGGGACACAAAAAGGGGCACTGAAGCTTTCTTT. Its translation is CASSSVGDTKRGTEAFF.

V usage is TRBV5-1 and J usage is TRBJ2-3, with D unresolved. Trimming left V 3 bases short and J 3 bases short, with 14 bases between. This CDR3 comprises 15 residues. CDR1 SGHRS and CDR2 YFSETQ come from the germline V gene. In DNA form, the CDR3 reads TGCGCCAGCAGCTCCCGGAGCGACAAAACAGATACGCAGTATTTT. Encoded protein: CASSSRSDKTDTQYF.

J is TRBJ2-1 and V is TRBV18; TRBD2 aligns across 10 bases. After removal of 3 bases from V and 10 bases from J, the junction contained 12 bases not matched to a gene. The CDR3 runs to 16 residues. The germline V gene has CDR1 KGHSH and CDR2 LQKENI. The CDR3 is CASSPRSSGGPAEQFF. As DNA, the CDR3 is TGTGCCAGCTCACCCCGTAGTAGCGGGGGGCCCGCAGAGCAGTTCTTC. Using reference TRBV18 and TRBJ2-1 for the parts outside the CDR3, the full variable domain is NAGVMQNPRHLVRRRGQEARLRCSPMKGHSHVYWYRQLPEEGLKFMVYLQKENIIDESGMPKERFSAEFPKEGPSILRIQQVVRGDSAAYFCASSPRSSGGPAEQFFGPGTRLTVL.

CDR3 region: CASSEAGTHSPLHF. As DNA, the CDR3 is TGTGCCAGCAGCGAGGCCGGGACCCATTCACCCCTCCACTTT. V usage is TRBV7-9 and J usage is TRBJ1-6; tentatively, D is TRBD1 (5 bases). The V end was cut by 5 bases, the J end by 8 bases, with 13 bases between. The CDR3 consists of 14 residues. From germline, CDR1 is SEHNR and CDR2 FQNEAQ (reference sequence).

The gene calls are TRBV2 and TRBJ2-2; D unresolved. Trimming cost V 2 bases and J 4 bases, with 11 bases left between them. Per germline, CDR1 SNHLY and CDR2 FYNNEI. CDR3 size: 15 residues. CDR3 protein: CASSELPSPTGELFF. The CDR3 DNA follows: TGTGCCAGCAGTGAACTCCCGAGTCCCACCGGGGAGCTGTTTTTT.

This chain connects TRBV29-1 to TRBJ2-2, with D possibly being TRBD2 (6 bases). The germline V and J ends were trimmed by 5 bases and 7 bases, with 17 bases remaining between them. CDR1 is SQVTM and CDR2 is ANQGSEA in the germline V gene. This CDR3 has 14 residues. The CDR3: CSVPAGRIGGELFF. The CDR3 DNA reads as TGCAGCGTTCCGGCAGGGAGGATCGGCGGGGAGCTGTTTTTT.

This chain links TRBV6-4 with TRBJ2-1, with unresolved D. Germline V lookup: CDR1 MRHNA, CDR2 SNTAGT. This CDR3 comprises 14 residues. Trimming left V 3 bases short and J 2 bases short, with 8 bases between. CDR3 in DNA: TGTGCCAGCAGTGAGCGACTTACCTACAATGAGCAGTTCTTC. Protein: CASSERLTYNEQFF.